This T cell receptor (beta chain) stems from a study of T cells in Graves' hyperthyroidism and ophthalmopathy. TCR beta CDR3 sequences were amplified from RNA transcripts. The HTBI primer set drove a first-round RT-PCR of the TCR CDR3. TCRdb reanalysed the multiplex PCR reads using MiXCR and keeps one entry per CDR3 protein. The data contain some 300,000 distinct CDR3 sequences, roughly 19% of them seen just once; the ten biggest clones take up roughly 39%. V gave up 4 bases and J gave up 9 bases, with 9 bases separating them. Germline V CDR1 and CDR2: DFQATT, SNEGSKA (reference sequence). The CDR3 length is 10 residues. This clonotype was seen repeatedly, ten times or more. Isolation of PBMCs was performed on roughly 9 ml fresh peripheral blood.

The specimen sequenced was blood. The source is a man aged 45-65 years with Graves' ophthalmopathy. This chain uses TRBV20-1 with TRBJ2-5, with a tentative D call TRBD1 (6 bases). CDR3 DNA: TGCAGTGCTAACGAGGGGGCCCAGTACTTC. Protein product: CSANEGAQYF.